The clone carrying this TCR beta chain was picked up a small number of times. This specimen belongs to a study of identical twins. CDR1 is SGHTA, CDR2 FQGNSA, per germline. The CDR3 runs 16 residues. Trimming pared 1 base from V and 3 bases from J, leaving 15 bases between. In TCRdb, the 5' RACE reads were re-called with MiXCR into one record per CDR3 protein. This sample carries 1.5 million to 2 million distinct CDR3 sequences, under 35% of them seen once, and the ten largest clones take over 0.25%. The clonotype was recovered from a newborn girl in good health. The source material was cord blood. This chain joins TRBV7-2 and TRBJ1-1; D may be TRBD1 (5 bases). The chain's CDR3 is CASSLVGWGRYTEAFF. Here the CDR3 DNA reads TGTGCCAGCAGCTTAGTCGGGTGGGGCAGGTACACTGAAGCTTTCTTT.